The 3 T cell receptor beta chains below were found in one sample sequenced in a study of cytomegalovirus exposure and HLA in healthy donors. Use of 60 Vbeta and 13 Jbeta primers characterized the PCR. Using immunoSEQ multiplex PCR, the repertoire was profiled, and TCRdb retains in-frame clones only, with some absent. The sample has around 170,000 clones; about 77% are singletons. Material for sequencing was PBMCs. The receptors were gathered from a man in his fifties or sixties in good health and CMV-seronegative.

The chain has TRBV7-9 and TRBJ2-5; a weak D match, TRBD2 (5 bases). V was trimmed by 1 base and J by 1 base, leaving 13 bases between them. The V gene's germline CDR1 is SEHNR and CDR2 FQNEAQ (reference sequence). This CDR3 is 16 amino acids long. The CDR3 nucleotides read TGTGCCAGCAGCTTAGATCGGACTGCAAGCCAAGAGACCCAGTACTTC. Protein sequence: CASSLDRTASQETQYF.

V gene TRBV10-1 combines with J gene TRBJ2-7; D unclear. Trimming removed 5 bases at V and 0 bases at J, with 11 bases between. Germline lookup yields CDR1 WNHNN and CDR2 SYGVQD (reference sequence). This CDR3 region has 14 residues. The CDR3 DNA sequence: TGCGCCAGCAGTAACGAGTTAAGCTCCTACGAGCAGTACTTC. Amino acid sequence: CASSNELSSYEQYF.

The J gene is TRBJ2-7, the V gene TRBV7-2; weak D call: TRBD2 (6 bases). This CDR3 has 15 amino acids. Looked up from germline, CDR1 is SGHTA and CDR2 is FQGNSA. V shed 4 bases and J shed 3 bases, with 16 bases lying between them. CDR3 DNA: TGTGCCAGCAGCTCCGACGGAGGGCCGATCTACGAGCAGTACTTC. This gives the protein CASSSDGGPIYEQYF.